This T cell receptor (beta chain) originates from a study of regulatory T cells in long-lasting Graves disease. Both iRepertoire HTBI primers and Arm-PCR of CDR3 regions were used to build the TCR beta libraries. MiXCR, applied by TCRdb to the multiplex PCR reads, yields one record per CDR3 protein. The sample holds about 660,000 distinct CDR3 sequences, around 30% seen once. As to time point: persistent/refractory GD, antithyroid drugs over 5 years with positive TRAb. PBMC-derived RNA was used for the TCR library. This clonotype has just one count. Its antigen is not identified. The study's findings and limits: A greater number of public clonotypes (about 2,900) was shared by persistent patients than by new patients (over 900).

The CDR3 has 16 residues. With V trimmed by 0 bases and J by 7 bases, 9 bases remained unmatched. From germline, CDR1 is LGHDT and CDR2 YNNKEL (reference sequence). This receptor was obtained from a female donor with Graves disease. The input for sequencing was peripheral blood mononuclear cells (PBMCs), taken when the disease was refractory, from a patient treated with antithyroid drugs. J is TRBJ2-1 and V is TRBV3-1; the match to TRBD2 covers 7 bases. The chain's CDR3 is CASSQDPAGRKNEQFF. For the CDR3, the DNA is TGTGCCAGCAGCCAAGATCCCGCCGGGAGGAAAAATGAGCAGTTCTTC.